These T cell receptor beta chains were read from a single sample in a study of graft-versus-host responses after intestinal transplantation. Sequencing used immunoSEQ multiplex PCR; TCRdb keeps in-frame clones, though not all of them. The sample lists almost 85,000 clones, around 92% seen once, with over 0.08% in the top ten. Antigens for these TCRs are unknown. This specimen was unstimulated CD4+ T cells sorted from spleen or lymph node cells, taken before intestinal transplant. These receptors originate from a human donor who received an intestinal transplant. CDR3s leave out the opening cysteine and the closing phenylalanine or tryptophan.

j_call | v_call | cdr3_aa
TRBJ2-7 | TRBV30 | AWTSGSNYEQY
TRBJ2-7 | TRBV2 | ASSEGAGPSYEQY
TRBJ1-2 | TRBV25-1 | ASSENRGGYGYT
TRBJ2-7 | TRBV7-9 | ASSPRTGAYEQY
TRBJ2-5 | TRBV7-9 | ASSDRKETQY
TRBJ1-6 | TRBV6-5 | ASSLGQGASPLH
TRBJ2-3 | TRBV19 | ASSGTEIQY
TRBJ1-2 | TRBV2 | ASSDDGGGYT
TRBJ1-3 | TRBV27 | ASSLTYLPGNTIY
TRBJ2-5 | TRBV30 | AWSLGTSGIRETQY
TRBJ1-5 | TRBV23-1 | ASSQSRQGSNQPQH
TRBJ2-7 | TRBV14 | ASSRVLPDISYEQY
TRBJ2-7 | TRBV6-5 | ASSYREEQY
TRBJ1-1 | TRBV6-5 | ASSSGQNPWNTEAF
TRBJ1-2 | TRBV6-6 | ASSPWGQQSYGYT
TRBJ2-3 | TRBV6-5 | ASSRTPIDTQY
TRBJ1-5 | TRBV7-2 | ASSATQGGNQPQH